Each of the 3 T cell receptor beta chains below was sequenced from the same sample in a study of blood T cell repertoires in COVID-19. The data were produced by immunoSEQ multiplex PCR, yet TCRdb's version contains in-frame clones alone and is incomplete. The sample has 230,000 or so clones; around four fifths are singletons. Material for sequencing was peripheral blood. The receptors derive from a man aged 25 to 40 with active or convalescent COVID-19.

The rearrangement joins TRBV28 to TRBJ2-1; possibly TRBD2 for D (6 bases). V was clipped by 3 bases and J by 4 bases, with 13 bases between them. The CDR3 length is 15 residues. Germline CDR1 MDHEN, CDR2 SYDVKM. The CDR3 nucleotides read TGTGCCAGCAGTTTTCCTGCCGGGAGTTACAATGAGCAGTTCTTC. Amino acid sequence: CASSFPAGSYNEQFF.

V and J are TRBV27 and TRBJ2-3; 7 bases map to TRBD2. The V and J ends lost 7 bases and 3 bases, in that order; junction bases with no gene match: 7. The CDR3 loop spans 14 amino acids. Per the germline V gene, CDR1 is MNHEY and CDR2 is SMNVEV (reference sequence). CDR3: CASKNGGSTDTQYF. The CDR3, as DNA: TGTGCCAGCAAGAACGGGGGGTCGACAGATACGCAGTATTTT.

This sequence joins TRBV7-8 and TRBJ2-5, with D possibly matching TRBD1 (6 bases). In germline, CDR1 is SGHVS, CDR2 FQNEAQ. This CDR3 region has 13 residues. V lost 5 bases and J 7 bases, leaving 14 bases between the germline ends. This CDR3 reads CASSKTRGGTQYF. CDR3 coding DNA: TGTGCCAGCAGCAAAACGAGAGGGGGGACCCAGTACTTC.